These 27 T cell receptor beta chains came from one sample sequenced in a study of chemoradiotherapy in HPV16-positive cancers. Profiled with immunoSEQ multiplex PCR; TCRdb holds only in-frame clones, not every one. The data contain roughly 8,800 clones, roughly 71% of them seen just once; the ten biggest clones take up 9.5% to 13%. This specimen was tumor tissue, taken from a patient who underwent chemoradiotherapy. The receptors derive from a human donor with HPV-associated anogenital cancer.

The V call is TRBV2, the J call TRBJ1-2; maybe TRBD1 (6 bases). The germline gives CDR1 SNHLY, CDR2 FYNNEI. Trimming shortened V by 5 bases and J by 7 bases, and 20 bases separated the two germline ends. The CDR3 has 15 residues. Written as DNA, the CDR3 is TGTGCCAGCAGTTTTTTACAGGGAGCTGATACTGGCTACACCTTC. Its protein product is CASSFLQGADTGYTF.

Only one count was recorded for this clone. The chain carries TRBV14 and TRBJ1-6; D not resolved. Germline lookup yields CDR1 SGHDN and CDR2 FVKESK. V gave up 4 bases and J gave up 9 bases, with 13 bases separating them. This CDR3 comprises 14 residues. CDR3 nucleotides: TGTGCCAGCAGCCTGGTGGGATCTCGTTCACCCCTCCACTTT. Translating it yields CASSLVGSRSPLHF.

This chain connects TRBV6-9 to TRBJ2-1; a weak D match, TRBD2 (5 bases). CDR1 MNHGY and CDR2 SVAAGI come from the germline V gene. This CDR3 contains 12 residues. V was clipped by 5 bases and J by 7 bases, with 9 bases between them. The CDR3 reads CASSHPGNEQFF. The CDR3 DNA sequence: TGTGCCAGCAGTCACCCGGGAAATGAGCAGTTCTTC.

This clone has a single count. V is TRBV28 and J is TRBJ2-5, with 11 bases fitting TRBD2. The CDR3 spans 14 residues. J was trimmed by 5 bases and V by 8 bases; bases with no gene match: 7. Germline V lookup: CDR1 MDHEN, CDR2 SYDVKM. The CDR3 here is CASLSGGAAETQYF. Written as DNA, the CDR3 is TGTGCCAGCCTTAGCGGGGGGGCCGCGGAGACCCAGTACTTC.

V gene TRBV11-2 combines with J gene TRBJ2-7; maybe TRBD1 (6 bases). Between the trimmed V and J ends, which lost 7 bases and 3 bases, there was a span of 19 bases. The CDR3 length is 15 residues. Germline CDR1 is SGHAT and CDR2 is FQNNGV. For the CDR3, the DNA is TGTGCCAGCACCATAAGCAGGGGTCCGAGCTACGAGCAGTACTTC. As protein: CASTISRGPSYEQYF.

This clone came up a few times. The V gene is TRBV6-6, the J gene TRBJ2-3; possible D gene TRBD2, 6 bases. From germline, CDR1 is MNHNY and CDR2 SVGAGI (reference sequence). This CDR3 has 16 amino acids. Trimming removed 3 bases from V and 5 bases from J, with 18 bases in between. The DNA of the CDR3 is TGTGCCAGCAGTTATTGGGGCGGAGGGGTCGAAGATACGCAGTATTTT. Translated: CASSYWGGGVEDTQYF.

This clone was found once. The CDR3 bases are TGTGCCAGCTCACCACCGGTAGGGGGCGTGGATACGCAGTATTTT. It yields the protein CASSPPVGGVDTQYF. The chain has TRBV18 and TRBJ2-3; 7 bases are a match to TRBD1. With 0 bases clipped from V and 6 bases from J, the junction kept 6 bases outside the gene matches. CDR3 length: 15 amino acids. The germline V gene has CDR1 KGHSH and CDR2 LQKENI.

CDR3 DNA: TGTGCCAGCAGGGGGGCCCTCTTGGGCGAGCAGTACTTC. This encodes CASRGALLGEQYF. The chain links TRBV11-1 to TRBJ2-7; D may be TRBD1 (6 bases). V was shortened by 6 bases and J by 6 bases, with 15 bases between the two germline ends. CDR3 size: 13 residues. The V gene's germline CDR1 is SGHAT and CDR2 FQDESV (reference sequence).

This chain uses TRBV28 with TRBJ2-3, with 7 bases aligning to TRBD2. Germline loops: CDR1 MDHEN, CDR2 SYDVKM. CDR3 length: 14 amino acids. V lost 6 bases, J lost 6 bases, and 9 bases stayed unmatched. This chain's CDR3 is CASSLGAGVDTQYF. The CDR3 DNA reads TGTGCCAGCAGCCTCGGGGCGGGGGTGGATACGCAGTATTTT.

The chain carries TRBV28 and TRBJ1-5, with 10 positions matching TRBD1. This CDR3 comprises 16 residues. With V trimmed by 5 bases and J by 6 bases, 10 bases remained unmatched. Germline lookup yields CDR1 MDHEN and CDR2 SYDVKM. CDR3 sequence reads: CASSPRGQGKAQPQHF. The CDR3 coding sequence is TGTGCCAGCAGTCCTAGGGGACAGGGGAAGGCTCAGCCCCAGCATTTT.

In its sample, this clone was seen a few times. V is TRBV5-6 and J is TRBJ2-2, with a tentative D call TRBD2 (5 bases). V dropped 6 bases and J dropped 6 bases, with 21 bases sitting between them. This CDR3 is 16 amino acids long. Germline-derived CDR1 and CDR2 are SGHDT and YYEEEE. CDR3 bases: TGTGCCAGCACTTTTGATGGGAGTGGTTGGGCCGGGGAGCTGTTTTTT. As protein: CASTFDGSGWAGELFF.

This clone counts as medium-sized. The J gene is TRBJ1-1, the V gene TRBV21-1. TRBV21-1 is reported as a pseudogene. This CDR3 contains 15 residues. CDR3 nucleotides: TGTGCCAGCAGCAAAGAAACGGTAAGGAACACTGAAGCTTTCTTT. It translates to CASSKETVRNTEAFF.

The rearrangement uses TRBV6-1 and TRBJ1-6; 10 bases fit TRBD1. J was trimmed by 8 bases and V by 3 bases; bases with no gene match: 7. The CDR3 has 16 residues. CDR1 and CDR2 (germline): MNHNS, SASEGT. This chain's CDR3 is CASSDRDRGFYSPLHF. For the CDR3, the DNA is TGTGCCAGCAGTGACCGGGACAGGGGTTTTTATTCACCCCTCCACTTT.

V and J are TRBV15 and TRBJ2-6; D is perhaps TRBD1 or TRBD2 (5 bases each). V lost 0 bases and J lost 1, with 7 bases in between. This CDR3 spans 16 amino acids. Germline V CDR1 and CDR2: LNHNV, YYDKDF (reference sequence). CDR3: CATSREGVSGANVLTF. Here the CDR3 DNA reads TGTGCCACCAGCAGAGAGGGGGTTTCTGGGGCCAACGTCCTGACTTTC. Full variable domain (rest looked up from reference TRBV15 and TRBJ2-6): DAMVIQNPRYQVTQFGKPVTLSCSQTLNHNVMYWYQQKSSQAPKLLFHYYDKDFNNEADTPDNFQSRRPNTSFCFLDIRSPGLGDTAMYLCATSREGVSGANVLTFGAGSRLTVL.

V usage is TRBV6-1 and J usage is TRBJ2-7; 11 bases line up with TRBD2. The CDR3 has 14 residues. Germline values: CDR1 MNHNS, CDR2 SASEGT. V gave up 5 bases and J gave up 1 base; unmatched junction bases: 1. This CDR3 is CASSLAGGSYEQYF. In DNA, the CDR3 is TGTGCCAGCAGTCTAGCGGGAGGATCCTACGAGCAGTACTTC.

The chain couples TRBV28 to TRBJ2-7; possibly TRBD1 for D (6 bases). This CDR3 is 14 amino acids long. Germline V gene data show CDR1 as MDHEN and CDR2 as SYDVKM. V lost 2 bases to trimming and J lost 3 bases, with 11 bases between them. The CDR3 DNA follows: TGTGCCAGCAGTTTAGGGGACATATACTACGAGCAGTACTTC. Residues: CASSLGDIYYEQYF.

The V call is TRBV20-1, the J call TRBJ2-7; D remains ambiguous. The V gene's germline CDR1 is DFQATT and CDR2 SNEGSKA (reference sequence). V lost 3 bases and J lost 6, with 9 bases in between. This CDR3 region has 11 residues. The CDR3 loop reads CSASQVSEQYF. CDR3 DNA sequence: TGCAGTGCTAGTCAGGTATCCGAGCAGTACTTC.

V gene TRBV7-2 combines with J gene TRBJ1-5; D ambiguous. CDR1 is SGHTA and CDR2 is FQGNSA in the germline V gene. Trimming shortened V by 4 bases and J by 5 bases, and 9 bases separated the two germline ends. The CDR3 has 13 amino acids. The CDR3 spells CASSSRRDQPQHF. The CDR3 bases are TGTGCCAGCAGCTCCCGCAGAGATCAGCCCCAGCATTTT.

The gene calls are TRBV27 and TRBJ2-3; 7 positions match TRBD2. CDR1 and CDR2 from the germline V gene are MNHEY and SMNVEV (reference sequence). The CDR3 is 15 amino acids. The V segment lost 3 bases and the J segment 3 bases; nucleotides outside the gene matches: 6. CDR3 amino acids: CASSFELAATDTQYF. The DNA for the CDR3 is TGTGCCAGCAGTTTCGAGCTAGCGGCAACAGATACGCAGTATTTT.

Within the sample, this clone is medium-sized. The chain employs TRBV29-1 and TRBJ1-5; 7 nucleotides agree with TRBD1. From germline, CDR1 is SQVTM and CDR2 ANQGSEA. After removal of 7 bases from V and 4 bases from J, the junction contained 4 bases not matched to a gene. The CDR3 runs to 12 residues. The CDR3 protein is CSARQGNQPQHF. For the CDR3, the DNA is TGCAGCGCCAGACAGGGAAATCAGCCCCAGCATTTT.

The V and J genes are TRBV6-5 and TRBJ1-2; maybe TRBD1 (6 bases). The germline V gene encodes CDR1 MNHEY and CDR2 SVGAGI. Trimming stripped 2 bases from V and 5 bases from J, with 12 bases between. This CDR3 has 14 amino acids. The CDR3 coding sequence is TGTGCCAGCAGTTACGGTGGGGGGGCGTATGGCTACACCTTC. Protein sequence: CASSYGGGAYGYTF.

This chain uses TRBV6-6 with TRBJ1-1; maybe TRBD1 (5 bases). The CDR3 totals 14 residues. CDR1 and CDR2 from the germline V gene are MNHNY and SVGAGI (reference sequence). The V and J ends lost 7 bases and 8 bases respectively, with 20 bases between them. For the CDR3, the DNA is TGTGCCAGCACCGTTACTTCCCTGAAGGGGGAAGCTTTCTTT. Translation gives CASTVTSLKGEAFF.

This clone occurred a few times. The rearrangement uses TRBV6-1 and TRBJ2-7; D perhaps matches TRBD1 (6 bases). V lost 0 bases and J lost 0, with 9 bases in between. Germline assignment: CDR1 MNHNS and CDR2 SASEGT. CDR3 length: 15 residues. CDR3 coding DNA: TGTGCCAGCAGTGAAGCCTCAGGGGCCTCCTACGAGCAGTACTTC. It yields the protein CASSEASGASYEQYF.

This chain connects TRBV6-6 to TRBJ2-1; D unresolved. Germline CDR1 reads MNHNY; CDR2 reads SVGAGI (reference sequence). The CDR3 totals 13 residues. V lost 0 bases to trimming and J lost 4 bases, with 4 bases between them. Here the CDR3 reads CASSYSGYNEQFF. As DNA, the CDR3 is TGTGCCAGCAGTTACTCGGGGTACAATGAGCAGTTCTTC.

V is TRBV5-1 and J is TRBJ2-3; no definite D call. This CDR3 is built from 13 residues. Germline loops: CDR1 SGHRS, CDR2 YFSETQ. The V end was cut by 0 bases, the J end by 5 bases, with 7 bases between. DNA of the CDR3: TGCGCCAGCAGCTTGGCCGGGCAAGATACGCAGTATTTT. Protein sequence: CASSLAGQDTQYF.

The gene calls are TRBV6-5 and TRBJ1-2, with D maybe TRBD1 (6 bases). The germline V and J ends were trimmed by 4 bases and 8 bases, with 23 bases remaining between them. The CDR3 runs 16 residues. In germline, CDR1 is MNHEY, CDR2 SVGAGI. CDR3 protein: CASSFYPTPTGYGYTF. The CDR3 DNA sequence: TGTGCCAGCAGTTTTTACCCTACGCCGACAGGCTACGGCTACACCTTC.

This rearrangement joins TRBV29-1 to TRBJ2-2; tentative D call: TRBD2 (6 bases). CDR1 SQVTM and CDR2 ANQGSEA come from the germline V gene. The CDR3 length is 15 residues. Trimming removed 5 bases at V and 5 bases at J, with 18 bases between. CDR3 region: CSVRRGELETGELFF. Here the CDR3 DNA reads TGCAGCGTTCGGAGGGGAGAATTGGAGACCGGGGAGCTGTTTTTT.